One sample yielded the 22 T cell receptor beta chains listed below, sequenced in a study of blood T cell repertoires in COVID-19. Libraries were prepared by immunoSEQ multiplex PCR; TCRdb keeps only in-frame clonotypes and omits some of them. The sample lists a few hundred thousand clones, 86% occurring once. Sequencing was done on a sample of peripheral blood. The receptors come from a woman aged 30 to 39 with active or convalescent COVID-19.

The rearrangement links TRBV5-3 to TRBJ2-2; TRBD2 agrees at 14 bases. TRBV5-3 is flagged as an ORF with uncertain function. The V and J ends lost 4 bases and 4 bases, in that order; junction bases with no gene match: 9. The CDR3 sequence is 18 residues long. The CDR3 coding sequence is TGTGCCAGAAGCCAGCGACTAGCGGGGGGGCCAAGCACCGGGGAGCTGTTTTTT. Residues: CARSQRLAGGPSTGELFF.

The V and J genes are TRBV15 and TRBJ1-1, with a weak D call TRBD1 (6 bases). The CDR3 runs 13 residues. With 2 bases removed from V and 6 bases from J, the gap between germline ends came to 10 bases. CDR1 and CDR2 (germline): LNHNV, YYDKDF (reference sequence). The CDR3 bases are TGTGCCACCAGCAGAAAAAGACAGGCTGAAGCTTTCTTT. Protein: CATSRKRQAEAFF.

V gene TRBV5-4 combines with J gene TRBJ1-2; D might be TRBD1 (6 bases). This CDR3 region has 14 residues. Germline lookup yields CDR1 SGHNT and CDR2 YYREEE (reference sequence). Trimming left V 6 bases short and J 7 bases short, with 19 bases between. The CDR3, as DNA: TGTGCCAGCACTGTCCGAGGGGGAAGCGGTGGCTACACCTTC. This sequence encodes CASTVRGGSGGYTF.

This chain links TRBV4-1 with TRBJ2-4, with D possibly TRBD1 on 6 matching bases. The CDR3 length is 17 residues. V was pared by 3 bases and J by 1 base, with 16 bases between. Per germline, CDR1 MGHRA and CDR2 YSYEKL. The CDR3 nucleotides read TGCGCCAGCAGCCAGGCTACAGGGAATGCGGCCAAAAACATTCAGTACTTC. Protein: CASSQATGNAAKNIQYF.

This clone was observed a handful of times. The CDR3 sequence: CASSLQGGTYEQYF. CDR3 DNA sequence: TGTGCCAGTAGTCTACAGGGAGGGACCTACGAGCAGTACTTC. The J gene is TRBJ2-7, the V gene TRBV19; D possibly corresponds to TRBD2 (7 bases). In germline, CDR1 is LNHDA, CDR2 SQIVND (reference sequence). CDR3 size: 14 residues. V was pared by 5 bases and J by 2 bases, with 13 bases between.

J is TRBJ1-3 and V is TRBV29-1; D gene ambiguous. The CDR3 is 11 residues long. Germline V CDR1 and CDR2: SQVTM, ANQGSEA. V was clipped by 0 bases and J by 15 bases, with 12 bases between them. The CDR3 bases are TGCAGCGTTGAAGAGAACAGTAATCAATATTTT. Translation: CSVEENSNQYF. The whole variable domain, filled in from reference TRBV29-1 and TRBJ1-3, reads SAVISQKPSRDICQRGTSLTIQCQVDSQVTMMFWYRQQPGQSLTLIATANQGSEATYESGFVIDKFPISRPNLTFSTLTVSNMSPEDSSIYLCSVEENSNQYFGEGSWLTVV.

This sequence joins TRBV3-1 (or the pseudogene TRBV3-2) and TRBJ1-3; 9 positions match TRBD1. Germline loops: CDR1 LGHDT, CDR2 YNNKEL (reference sequence). V trimming: 0 bases; J trimming: 1 base; junction bases outside the gene matches: 7. The CDR3 consists of 18 residues. CDR3 coding DNA: TGTGCCAGCAGCCAAGATCTGTCGGGACAGGGATCTGGAAACACCATATATTTT. It translates to CASSQDLSGQGSGNTIYF.

The chain links TRBV5-1 to TRBJ2-3, with 13 bases fitting TRBD2. V trimming: 7 bases; J trimming: 0 bases; junction bases outside the gene matches: 2. Per germline, CDR1 SGHRS and CDR2 YFSETQ. This CDR3 comprises 15 residues. CDR3 DNA sequence: TGCGCCAGCGGGACTAGCGGGGCCAGCACAGATACGCAGTATTTT. Its protein product is CASGTSGASTDTQYF.

This chain links TRBV6-2 or TRBV6-3 with TRBJ2-7; tentative D call: TRBD1 (6 bases). The germline V and J ends were trimmed by 0 bases and 5 bases, with 14 bases remaining between them. CDR3 length equals 15 residues. Germline V CDR1 and CDR2: MNHEY, SVGEGT. CDR3 sequence (DNA): TGTGCCAGCAGTTACTCGACAGGCCGGGGTCACGAGCAGTACTTC. It codes for CASSYSTGRGHEQYF.

In its sample, this clone was seen a few times. The chain recombines TRBV28 with TRBJ2-7; possibly TRBD1 for D (7 bases). The V gene's germline CDR1 is MDHEN and CDR2 SYDVKM. The CDR3 consists of 14 residues. The V end lost 7 bases, the J end lost 4 bases, and 17 bases lay between the germline ends. CDR3: CASIEARGRYEQYF. The CDR3 nucleotides read TGTGCCAGCATTGAAGCCAGGGGGAGGTACGAGCAGTACTTC. The variable domain in full, with the rest retrieved from reference TRBV28 and TRBJ2-7, is DVKVTQSSRYLVKRTGEKVFLECVQDMDHENMFWYRQDPGLGLRLIYFSYDVKMKEKGDIPEGYSVSREKKERFSLILESASTNQTSMYLCASIEARGRYEQYFGPGTRLTVT.

The chain is built from TRBV19 and TRBJ1-5; D unclear. This CDR3 contains 13 residues. The V gene lost 3 bases and the J gene lost 5 bases, with 8 bases spanning the gap. The germline V gene encodes CDR1 LNHDA and CDR2 SQIVND (reference sequence). The CDR3 protein is CASSMDGDQPQHF. CDR3 bases: TGTGCCAGTAGTATGGACGGGGATCAGCCCCAGCATTTT.

The V and J genes are TRBV10-3 and TRBJ2-3; tentative D call: TRBD2 (5 bases). The CDR3 sequence is 13 residues long. The germline V gene has CDR1 ENHRY and CDR2 SYGVKD. The V and J ends lost 4 bases and 10 bases respectively, with 15 bases between them. For the CDR3, the DNA is TGTGCCATCAGTGTAGGAGGACCCAATGCGCAGTATTTT. As protein: CAISVGGPNAQYF.

The chain joins TRBV9 to TRBJ1-4; D is ambiguous. V lost 4 bases to trimming and J lost 5 bases, with 15 bases between them. CDR1 and CDR2 from the germline V gene are SGDLS and YYNGEE. CDR3 length: 15 amino acids. The CDR3 DNA reads TGTGCCAGCAGCCCCGAAGGCAGGTCCAATGAAAAACTGTTTTTT. This translates into CASSPEGRSNEKLFF.

The chain is built from TRBV30 and TRBJ2-5; 11 nucleotides line up with TRBD2. The CDR3 is 15 amino acids. The germline CDR1 and CDR2 sequences are GTSNPN and SVGIG (reference sequence). The J segment lost 1 base and the V segment lost 3 bases, leaving 4 bases of the junction unmatched. CDR3: CAWRRLAGPQETQYF. The DNA of the CDR3 is TGTGCCTGGAGACGACTAGCGGGGCCCCAAGAGACCCAGTACTTC.

This chain connects TRBV5-5 to TRBJ2-3, with a possible D match to TRBD2 (6 bases). The CDR3 totals 13 residues. V lost 2 bases to trimming and J lost 6 bases, with 10 bases between them. Germline V gene data show CDR1 as SGHKS and CDR2 as YYEKEE (reference sequence). The CDR3 DNA reads as TGTGCCAGCAGCTTCGCGGGGCCTGATACGCAGTATTTT. It translates to CASSFAGPDTQYF.

This clone has only one observation. The rearrangement links TRBV9 to TRBJ1-1; 10 bases line up with TRBD1. J gave up 5 bases and V 3 bases, and 7 bases lay outside the gene matches. The CDR3 loop spans 15 amino acids. Germline CDR1 and CDR2: SGDLS and YYNGEE. Written as DNA, the CDR3 is TGTGCCAGCAGCGCAGCTGCGGGACAGGGGACTGAAGCTTTCTTT. It encodes CASSAAAGQGTEAFF.

The V and J genes are TRBV2 and TRBJ2-1; TRBD1 is a possible D gene (6 bases). CDR1 and CDR2 (germline): SNHLY, FYNNEI. This CDR3 is built from 17 residues. Trimming removed 7 bases from V and 7 bases from J, with 26 bases in between. For the CDR3, the DNA is TGTGCCAGCAAGGGGGTAAGGGGCAGGGAAGTTGGGAATGAGCAGTTCTTC. Amino acids: CASKGVRGREVGNEQFF.

V and J are TRBV19 and TRBJ1-1; D might be TRBD1 (5 bases). With 5 bases removed from V and 1 base from J, the gap between germline ends came to 8 bases. Germline V gene lookup returns CDR1 LNHDA and CDR2 SQIVND (reference sequence). The CDR3 is 13 residues long. CDR3 sequence reads: CASSLGGNTEAFF. CDR3 coding DNA: TGTGCCAGTAGTTTGGGGGGGAACACTGAAGCTTTCTTT.

The chain employs TRBV7-9 and TRBJ2-1; 9 bases are shared with TRBD2. The CDR3 sequence is 15 residues long. Losses at the gene ends were 5 bases for V and 3 bases for J; bases not matched to a gene: 5. CDR1 and CDR2 from the germline V gene are SEHNR and FQNEAQ (reference sequence). The CDR3 is CASSMGTSSYNEQFF. The CDR3, as DNA: TGTGCCAGCAGCATGGGGACTAGCAGCTACAATGAGCAGTTCTTC.

The CDR3 here is CASSPTGSDSQPQHF. The CDR3 DNA reads as TGTGCCAGCAGCCCGACAGGGAGCGATTCTCAGCCCCAGCATTTT. This chain connects TRBV4-2 to TRBJ1-5, with 7 bases identical to TRBD1. Germline CDR1 LGHNA, CDR2 YNFKEQ. J gave up 6 bases and V 4 bases, and 9 bases lay outside the gene matches. This CDR3 has 15 residues.

The V call is TRBV28, the J call TRBJ1-6; 7 nucleotides match TRBD1. The germline V gene encodes CDR1 MDHEN and CDR2 SYDVKM. V lost 4 bases, J lost 5 bases, and 5 bases stayed unmatched. CDR3 size: 15 residues. The CDR3 is CASSYPGGNNSPLHF. The CDR3 region has the DNA TGTGCCAGCAGTTATCCAGGGGGGAATAATTCACCCCTCCACTTT.

The V and J genes are TRBV5-1 and TRBJ2-3, with a weak D call TRBD2 (6 bases). The CDR3 extends over 15 amino acids. Trimming shortened V by 4 bases and J by 0 bases, and 12 bases separated the two germline ends. Germline values: CDR1 SGHRS, CDR2 YFSETQ. The CDR3 reads CASSQGDSSTDTQYF. The CDR3 DNA sequence: TGCGCCAGCAGCCAAGGGGACTCTAGCACAGATACGCAGTATTTT.